This is a list of T cell receptor beta chains from one sample in a study of Graves' ophthalmopathy and Graves' hyperthyroidism. MiXCR, applied by TCRdb to the multiplex PCR reads, yields one record per CDR3 protein. The sample shows about 220,000 distinct CDR3 sequences, 20% to 25% of them seen only once. Sequencing was done on a sample of peripheral blood. Every receptor here comes from a woman in her forties or fifties with Graves' ophthalmopathy. Both conserved end residues are part of each CDR3. D genes are given only for firm matches. Clone size, where shown, is once, few, many, or a class for clones that have expanded.

clone size: NA; D gene: NA; J gene: TRBJ2-7; V gene: TRBV6-1; CDR3 protein: CASRPFLLGEQYF; CDR3 DNA: TGTGCCAGCAGGCCCTTTTTGTTGGGCGAGCAGTACTTC
clone size: many; D gene: TRBD1; J gene: TRBJ2-1; V gene: TRBV24-1; CDR3 protein: CATSDWGQGANNEQFF; CDR3 DNA: TGTGCCACCAGTGATTGGGGACAGGGGGCGAACAATGAGCAGTTCTTC
clone size: NA; D gene: TRBD2; J gene: TRBJ2-5; V gene: TRBV12-3/TRBV12-4; CDR3 protein: CASSSGLAGVVGETQYF; CDR3 DNA: TGTGCCAGCAGTTCTGGACTAGCGGGAGTGGTTGGAGAGACCCAGTACTTC
clone size: many; D gene: NA; J gene: TRBJ1-5; V gene: TRBV6-1; CDR3 protein: CASSDGQVSNQPQHF; CDR3 DNA: TGTGCCAGCAGTGACGGGCAGGTCAGCAATCAGCCCCAGCATTTT
clone size: NA; D gene: NA; J gene: TRBJ2-7; V gene: TRBV7-3; CDR3 protein: CASSPKEGRGYEQYF; CDR3 DNA: TGTGCCAGCAGCCCTAAAGAGGGGAGGGGGTACGAGCAGTACTTC
clone size: many; D gene: NA; J gene: TRBJ2-4; V gene: TRBV19; CDR3 protein: CAAPDRTRAKNIQYF; CDR3 DNA: TGTGCCGCCCCGGACAGAACAAGGGCCAAAAACATTCAGTACTTC
clone size: NA; D gene: NA; J gene: TRBJ1-1; V gene: TRBV12-3/TRBV12-4; CDR3 protein: CASSLGGTAAPEAFF; CDR3 DNA: TGTGCCAGCAGTTTAGGGGGAACAGCTGCTCCTGAAGCTTTCTTT
clone size: NA; D gene: NA; J gene: TRBJ2-2; V gene: TRBV10-3; CDR3 protein: CAISDWGTTGELFF; CDR3 DNA: TGTGCCATCAGTGATTGGGGGACCACCGGGGAGCTGTTTTTT
clone size: many; D gene: NA; J gene: TRBJ1-2; V gene: TRBV20-1; CDR3 protein: CSASDNYGYTF; CDR3 DNA: TGCAGTGCTAGCGATAACTATGGCTACACCTTC
clone size: few; D gene: NA; J gene: TRBJ2-7; V gene: TRBV6-5; CDR3 protein: CASSRRDTHYEQYF; CDR3 DNA: TGTGCCAGCAGTCGCCGGGACACCCACTACGAGCAGTACTTC
clone size: NA; D gene: NA; J gene: TRBJ2-7; V gene: TRBV12-3/TRBV12-4; CDR3 protein: CASSYPRTGASRDEQYF; CDR3 DNA: TGTGCCAGCAGTTACCCCCGAACGGGGGCGAGCCGAGACGAGCAGTACTTC
clone size: NA; D gene: TRBD2; J gene: TRBJ2-5; V gene: TRBV9; CDR3 protein: CASSVRGTSGRQETQYF; CDR3 DNA: TGTGCCAGCAGCGTAAGAGGGACTAGCGGGCGACAAGAGACCCAGTACTTC
clone size: many; D gene: TRBD1; J gene: TRBJ2-5; V gene: TRBV5-1; CDR3 protein: CASSYGTGETQYF; CDR3 DNA: TGCGCCAGCAGTTACGGGACAGGGGAGACCCAGTACTTC
clone size: NA; D gene: TRBD2; J gene: TRBJ2-7; V gene: TRBV19; CDR3 protein: CASSSGTSFVSYEQYF; CDR3 DNA: TGTGCCAGTAGTTCAGGGACTAGCTTCGTCTCCTACGAGCAGTACTTC
clone size: NA; D gene: NA; J gene: TRBJ1-1; V gene: TRBV11-2; CDR3 protein: CASSLGAGRGGDGTEAFF; CDR3 DNA: TGTGCCAGCAGCTTAGGTGCCGGCAGGGGAGGGGATGGCACTGAAGCTTTCTTT
clone size: many; D gene: TRBD1; J gene: TRBJ2-5; V gene: TRBV6-1; CDR3 protein: CASSKGQGGGETQYF; CDR3 DNA: TGTGCCAGCAGTAAGGGACAGGGAGGGGGAGAGACCCAGTACTTC
clone size: many; D gene: TRBD1; J gene: TRBJ1-5; V gene: TRBV6-2/TRBV6-3; CDR3 protein: CASSLPGTGRNQPQHF; CDR3 DNA: TGTGCCAGCAGTCTACCCGGGACAGGGCGGAATCAGCCCCAGCATTTT
clone size: NA; D gene: TRBD1; J gene: TRBJ1-1; V gene: TRBV6-5; CDR3 protein: CASSYPGQVNTEAFF; CDR3 DNA: TGTGCCAGCAGTTACCCTGGACAGGTGAACACTGAAGCTTTCTTT
clone size: many; D gene: TRBD2; J gene: TRBJ2-5; V gene: TRBV27; CDR3 protein: CASTSGSRETQYF; CDR3 DNA: TGTGCCAGCACGAGCGGGAGTAGGGAGACCCAGTACTTC
clone size: many; D gene: NA; J gene: TRBJ2-7; V gene: TRBV28; CDR3 protein: CASTRGGWSDEQYF; CDR3 DNA: TGTGCCAGCACCCGAGGCGGATGGAGCGACGAGCAGTACTTC
clone size: many; D gene: NA; J gene: TRBJ1-3; V gene: TRBV9; CDR3 protein: CASSRGDGNTIYF; CDR3 DNA: TGTGCCAGCTCCCGGGGAGACGGAAACACCATATATTTT
clone size: many; D gene: TRBD1; J gene: TRBJ2-5; V gene: TRBV7-2; CDR3 protein: CASSSIQGARETQYF; CDR3 DNA: TGTGCCAGCAGTTCTATACAGGGGGCGAGGGAGACCCAGTACTTC
clone size: many; D gene: NA; J gene: TRBJ1-2; V gene: TRBV15; CDR3 protein: CATSRDRGGRYYTF; CDR3 DNA: TGTGCCACCAGCAGAGATCGAGGCGGGCGTTACTACACCTTC
clone size: many; D gene: NA; J gene: TRBJ1-2; V gene: TRBV6-1; CDR3 protein: CASSEVGRWERGYTF; CDR3 DNA: TGTGCCAGCAGTGAGGTGGGACGTTGGGAGCGCGGCTACACCTTC
clone size: many; D gene: NA; J gene: TRBJ1-6; V gene: TRBV20-1; CDR3 protein: CSARPRGVGSPLHF; CDR3 DNA: TGCAGTGCTAGACCCCGGGGGGTCGGTTCACCCCTCCACTTT
clone size: many; D gene: NA; J gene: TRBJ1-1; V gene: TRBV28; CDR3 protein: CASSLSDVRQGTEAFF; CDR3 DNA: TGTGCCAGCAGTTTATCGGATGTCCGGCAGGGCACTGAAGCTTTCTTT
clone size: NA; D gene: NA; J gene: TRBJ2-7; V gene: TRBV27; CDR3 protein: CASSRDPGVYEQYF; CDR3 DNA: TGTGCCAGCAGCCGGGACCCGGGGGTGTACGAGCAGTACTTC